This T cell receptor beta chain was profiled in a study of CD4 T cells in relation to SARS-CoV-2 and coronaviruses. The protocol was immunoSEQ multiplex PCR, while the TCRdb copy is restricted to in-frame clones and leaves out a portion. The sample gives 26,000 or so clones, about 70% of which show up once; 20% to 25% is in the top ten. Unexposed donor CD4+ T cells date from about 2011-2018, before the COVID-19 pandemic. CD4+ T cells were isolated from the cells after about 11 days of culture. V gave up 6 bases and J gave up 8 bases, with 11 bases separating them. This CDR3 is 11 amino acids long. Germline V gene data show CDR1 as DFQATT and CDR2 as SNEGSKA (reference sequence). In regard to this clone: What it recognizes is unknown.

This sequence was found in a human donor in good health. The V call is TRBV20-1, the J call TRBJ2-1, with D possibly TRBD2 on 5 matching bases. The sequencing sample was made of CD4+ T cells from PBMCs, cultured in vitro. CDR3: CSASQRDEQFF. The CDR3 DNA is TGCAGTGCCTCCCAGAGGGATGAGCAGTTCTTC.